A selection of T cell receptor beta chains follows, all from one sample in a study of blood T cells in healthy people across ages. TCRdb reprocessed the 5' RACE reads with MiXCR, giving one entry per CDR3 protein. The data hold about 1.1 million distinct CDR3 sequences, with approximately 38% observed a single time. The material sequenced was blood. Source of these receptors: a man aged 18 to 29 in good health. The conserved cysteine and the conserved F or W are not part of the CDR3 here. D genes are given only for firm matches. Size is omitted from some rows. Given values are once, few, many or a class for expanded clones.

TRBV24-1 | TRBD1 | - | ATSESGQGYNEQF
TRBV20-1 | TRBD1 | few | SAPTGGNQPQH
TRBV6-5 | - | few | ASSPNFPGDGYT
TRBV25-1 | - | - | ASRAVYNEQF
TRBV11-1 | TRBD2 | - | ASSRSGTPYQY
TRBV9 | - | few | ASSVAGGHYGYT
TRBV7-2 | TRBD2 | - | ASSFRGGLAYNEQY
TRBV3-1 | - | few | ASSRAVDNEQF
TRBV27 | TRBD1 | - | ASSKTGGAGQPQH
TRBV4-1 | - | - | ASSPDASQTYNEQY
TRBV7-8 | - | few | ASSKKRGGTGTDTQY
TRBV27 | - | few | ASGPGGGSNQPQH
TRBV7-3 | - | few | ASSFSELYTDTQY
TRBV27 | - | few | ASSTGTSGTEAF
TRBV29-1 | - | few | SAEDSLNTEAF
TRBV5-1 | TRBD1 | - | ASSLNRGLGNEQF
TRBV24-1 | TRBD1 | - | ATRRTGDGYT
TRBV6-4 | - | few | ASRSQGEGDTEAF
TRBV9 | - | - | ASKAEGLNYGYT
TRBV12-3/TRBV12-4 | - | - | ASSFDAGTNTGELF
TRBV7-8 | - | - | ASSLTEHGYT
TRBV7-9 | - | - | ASSSLQGTTGETQY
TRBV6-5 | - | - | ASSYTAGANQPQH
TRBV20-1 | - | once | SASRQEDTDTQY
TRBV12-3/TRBV12-4 | TRBD1 | few | ASSPNRGEQY
TRBV9 | TRBD2 | - | ASSVEASGGVYEQF
TRBV20-1 | TRBD1 | - | SARDQGTGADSRRYT
TRBV18 | - | few | ASSPPVTQETQY
TRBV24-1 | - | - | ATSDHRQFQETQY
TRBV2 | TRBD1 | few | ASSELTGGSEF
TRBV25-1 | TRBD1 | few | ASSGQGLSEKLF
TRBV20-1 | - | few | SAHSAYEQY
TRBV20-1 | TRBD2 | - | SAEEPGGPKDTQY
TRBV20-1 | - | - | SARGWADNSPLH
TRBV7-9 | - | few | ASSVEGVQPQH
TRBV27 | TRBD1 | - | ASSNGTGGYGYT
TRBV29-1 | - | - | SVEGVLTVYNEQF
TRBV20-1 | TRBD2 | - | SARFYTSGENYEQY
TRBV4-1 | - | few | ASSQVLARFTDTQY
TRBV10-3 | - | few | AIISPNTGELF
TRBV18 | - | few | ASSPTNYPGSGYTDTQY
TRBV18 | TRBD1 | - | ASLPYRGLGNTEAF
TRBV4-2 | TRBD1 | - | ASSQRQGRVNEKLF
TRBV20-1 | TRBD1 | - | SARVWDSVFDTQY
TRBV10-3 | TRBD1 | - | AIRDPAAGGLYGYT
TRBV20-1 | - | - | SARGPGESNQPQH
TRBV20-1 | - | - | SARDLMQDAGLDEQF
TRBV12-3/TRBV12-4 | - | - | ASSLWQGGQY
TRBV27 | TRBD1 | - | ASSSIGGNYEQY
TRBV5-1 | - | - | ASSFDTGRYTEAF
TRBV27 | - | few | ASSPRRSKQETQY
TRBV3-1 | - | few | ASSQDLWADGYGYT
TRBV3-1 | - | - | ASSQGPGDNEQF
TRBV27 | - | - | ASSLLGGGETEAF